The present entry profiles one T cell receptor (beta chain) with its context. Its specificity is unknown. Molecular-barcoded quantitative 5'-RACE produced these TCR beta libraries. One entry per CDR3 protein results from TCRdb running MiXCR on the 5' RACE reads. The profile covers approximately 550,000 distinct CDR3 sequences, with about 13% appearing a single time and approximately 6.3% taken by the ten largest. This entry is derived from a study of CD8 T cells in ankylosing spondylitis. Study-wide results and caveats: Seemingly characteristic of ankylosing spondylitis blood was a TCR beta motif consisting of eight highly homologous variants. Earlier studies detected some motif variants in reactive arthritis synovial fluid and blood. Researchers reportedly found disease-linked clones significantly enriched in matched ankylosing spondylitis synovial fluid. Disease-linked clones bore a CD8+ phenotype, appearing relatively rarely in peripheral blood.

CDR1 and CDR2 (germline): DFQATT, SNEGSKA (reference sequence). This CDR3 has 15 amino acids. Trimming left V 3 bases short and J 1 base short, with 15 bases between. The rearrangement links TRBV20-1 to TRBJ1-1; D is unresolved. This receptor was identified in a male donor with ankylosing spondylitis. The specimen sequenced was blood, either unsorted or a sorted T cell fraction (not recorded which). This CDR3 reads CSASEKVSGNTEAFF. The CDR3 DNA reads TGCAGTGCTAGCGAAAAAGTCTCAGGGAACACTGAAGCTTTCTTT.